These T cell receptor beta chains were read from a single sample in a study of blood T cell repertoires in COVID-19. Repertoires were generated with immunoSEQ multiplex PCR, while TCRdb's copy carries only in-frame clones and drops some. The sample carries around 130,000 clones, 88% recorded once. The sample taken for sequencing was peripheral blood. These receptors originate from a human donor with COVID-19, enrolled during active disease. The donor label of this sample is uncertain. Both conserved end residues are part of each CDR3. A D gene is named only where the DNA matches it firmly. Clone size is not always given. Where it is, it says once, few, many or a class for expanded clones.

cdr3_aa: CAWQANEDTQYF
cdr3_nt: TGTGCCTGGCAAGCAAACGAAGATACGCAGTATTTT
d_call: .
v_call: TRBV30
j_call: TRBJ2-3
clone_size: .

cdr3_aa: CASSTRQGVFDYGYTF
cdr3_nt: TGTGCCAGCAGCACCCGACAGGGGGTTTTCGACTATGGCTACACCTTC
d_call: TRBD1
v_call: TRBV11-3
j_call: TRBJ1-2
clone_size: few

cdr3_aa: CASSLLRGQGVIQYF
cdr3_nt: TGTGCCAGCAGTTTACTTAGGGGGCAGGGTGTCATTCAGTACTTC
d_call: TRBD1
v_call: TRBV11-2
j_call: TRBJ2-4
clone_size: .

cdr3_aa: CAWSVWRLAEGGTQYF
cdr3_nt: TGTGCCTGGAGTGTATGGCGACTAGCGGAGGGGGGTACGCAGTATTTT
d_call: TRBD2
v_call: TRBV30
j_call: TRBJ2-3
clone_size: .

cdr3_aa: CASSNWDRDYGYTF
cdr3_nt: TGTGCCAGCAGTAACTGGGACAGGGACTATGGCTACACCTTC
d_call: TRBD1
v_call: TRBV6-5
j_call: TRBJ1-2
clone_size: .

cdr3_aa: CASSSRGGPRSPLHF
cdr3_nt: TGTGCCAGCAGTTCGCGAGGGGGCCCTCGTTCACCCCTCCACTTT
d_call: TRBD1
v_call: TRBV27
j_call: TRBJ1-6
clone_size: .

cdr3_aa: CASRAGRQPQHF
cdr3_nt: TGTGCCAGCAGGGCGGGCCGTCAGCCCCAGCATTTT
d_call: .
v_call: TRBV6-5
j_call: TRBJ1-5
clone_size: .

cdr3_aa: CASSPEAGGPNQPQHF
cdr3_nt: TGTGCCAGTAGTCCGGAAGCAGGGGGGCCCAATCAGCCCCAGCATTTT
d_call: TRBD1
v_call: TRBV19
j_call: TRBJ1-5
clone_size: .

cdr3_aa: CASSLGQGEEKLFF
cdr3_nt: TGCGCCAGCAGCTTGGGACAGGGTGAAGAAAAACTGTTTTTT
d_call: TRBD1
v_call: TRBV5-1
j_call: TRBJ1-4
clone_size: .

cdr3_aa: CASSLDGTPYNEQFF
cdr3_nt: TGCGCCAGCAGCTTGGATGGGACTCCGTACAATGAGCAGTTCTTC
d_call: .
v_call: TRBV5-1
j_call: TRBJ2-1
clone_size: .

cdr3_aa: CATSRDLRAGRFGNQPQHF
cdr3_nt: TGTGCCACCAGCAGAGATCTCAGGGCAGGGCGTTTCGGCAATCAGCCCCAGCATTTT
d_call: .
v_call: TRBV15
j_call: TRBJ1-5
clone_size: .

cdr3_aa: CASSQVVKGGYREKLFF
cdr3_nt: TGCGCCAGCAGCCAAGTCGTTAAAGGGGGCTACCGCGAGAAACTGTTTTTT
d_call: TRBD1
v_call: TRBV4-1
j_call: TRBJ1-4
clone_size: .

cdr3_aa: CASWGGLYEQYF
cdr3_nt: TGTGCCAGCTGGGGGGGTCTGTACGAGCAGTACTTC
d_call: TRBD2
v_call: TRBV2
j_call: TRBJ2-7
clone_size: .

cdr3_aa: CSVGDWWAYPNEQFF
cdr3_nt: TGCAGCGTTGGGGACTGGTGGGCCTACCCAAATGAGCAGTTCTTC
d_call: .
v_call: TRBV29-1
j_call: TRBJ2-1
clone_size: .

cdr3_aa: CASSLGGDNTGELFF
cdr3_nt: TGCGCCAGCAGCTTAGGCGGGGACAACACCGGGGAGCTGTTTTTT
d_call: .
v_call: TRBV5-1
j_call: TRBJ2-2
clone_size: .

cdr3_aa: CASSQGSTPGNTIYF
cdr3_nt: TGTGCCAGCAGCCAAGGATCGACACCTGGAAACACCATATATTTT
d_call: .
v_call: TRBV3-1/TRBV3-2
j_call: TRBJ1-3
clone_size: .

cdr3_aa: CASSLGAGDYEQYF
cdr3_nt: TGTGCCAGCAGCTTAGGAGCAGGGGACTACGAGCAGTACTTC
d_call: .
v_call: TRBV11-2
j_call: TRBJ2-7
clone_size: .

cdr3_aa: CASSLRWGLRTDTQYF
cdr3_nt: TGTGCCAGCAGCTTACGTTGGGGACTAAGGACAGATACGCAGTATTTT
d_call: TRBD2
v_call: TRBV11-2
j_call: TRBJ2-3
clone_size: .

cdr3_aa: CASSLAQGPGEKLFF
cdr3_nt: TGTGCCAGCTCACTCGCCCAGGGTCCGGGTGAAAAACTGTTTTTT
d_call: .
v_call: TRBV18
j_call: TRBJ1-4
clone_size: .

cdr3_aa: CASSQVGAAERTEAFF
cdr3_nt: TGTGCCAGCAGCCAAGTGGGGGCAGCCGAACGGACTGAAGCTTTCTTT
d_call: .
v_call: TRBV3-1/TRBV3-2
j_call: TRBJ1-1
clone_size: .

cdr3_aa: CASSVETGQPQHF
cdr3_nt: TGTGCCAGCAGCGTAGAAACTGGTCAGCCCCAGCATTTT
d_call: .
v_call: TRBV9
j_call: TRBJ1-5
clone_size: .

cdr3_aa: CASSEFAGGGETQYF
cdr3_nt: TGTGCCAGCAGTGAATTTGCAGGGGGAGGAGAGACCCAGTACTTC
d_call: .
v_call: TRBV25-1
j_call: TRBJ2-5
clone_size: .

cdr3_aa: CASSQGSRGNQPQHF
cdr3_nt: TGTGCCAGTAGTCAGGGTTCGAGAGGCAATCAGCCCCAGCATTTT
d_call: .
v_call: TRBV19
j_call: TRBJ1-5
clone_size: once

cdr3_aa: CASSFGSDAIYF
cdr3_nt: TGTGCCAGCAGCTTTGGGAGCGACGCCATATATTTT
d_call: .
v_call: TRBV7-9
j_call: TRBJ1-3
clone_size: .

cdr3_aa: CASSLTGRVEQFF
cdr3_nt: TGTGCCAGCAGCTTGACAGGGAGGGTAGAGCAGTTCTTC
d_call: .
v_call: TRBV5-4
j_call: TRBJ2-1
clone_size: once

cdr3_aa: CASSIRSSYNEQFF
cdr3_nt: TGCGCCAGCAGCATCAGAAGCTCCTACAATGAGCAGTTCTTC
d_call: .
v_call: TRBV5-1
j_call: TRBJ2-1
clone_size: .

cdr3_aa: CASSSRSGGANEQFF
cdr3_nt: TGTGCCAGCAGCTCACGGTCGGGGGGGGCCAATGAGCAGTTCTTC
d_call: TRBD2
v_call: TRBV13
j_call: TRBJ2-1
clone_size: .

cdr3_aa: CASSPPGQGNEKLFF
cdr3_nt: TGTGCCAGCTCACCACCGGGACAGGGGAACGAAAAACTGTTTTTT
d_call: TRBD1
v_call: TRBV18
j_call: TRBJ1-4
clone_size: .

cdr3_aa: CASSYGTGISYEQYF
cdr3_nt: TGTGCCAGCAGTTACGGGACAGGGATATCCTACGAGCAGTACTTC
d_call: TRBD1
v_call: TRBV6-6
j_call: TRBJ2-7
clone_size: .

cdr3_aa: CASSYTARGSNEQYF
cdr3_nt: TGTGCCAGCAGTTACACGGCGAGAGGTTCCAACGAGCAGTACTTC
d_call: .
v_call: TRBV6-6
j_call: TRBJ2-7
clone_size: .

cdr3_aa: CASSPYQAPNTEAFF
cdr3_nt: TGTGCCAGCAGCCCATACCAGGCTCCGAACACTGAAGCTTTCTTT
d_call: .
v_call: TRBV13
j_call: TRBJ1-1
clone_size: .

cdr3_aa: CASSLGGGAADTQYF
cdr3_nt: TGTGCCAGCAGCCTGGGGGGGGGCGCGGCAGATACGCAGTATTTT
d_call: .
v_call: TRBV3-1/TRBV3-2
j_call: TRBJ2-3
clone_size: .

cdr3_aa: CSVVEGAEAFF
cdr3_nt: TGCAGCGTTGTAGAAGGGGCTGAAGCTTTCTTT
d_call: .
v_call: TRBV29-1
j_call: TRBJ1-1
clone_size: .

cdr3_aa: CASSEGTSGPNEQFF
cdr3_nt: TGTGCCAGCAGTGAAGGGACTAGCGGGCCCAATGAGCAGTTCTTC
d_call: TRBD2
v_call: TRBV6-4
j_call: TRBJ2-1
clone_size: .

cdr3_aa: CASSTGQGASNQPQHF
cdr3_nt: TGTGCCAGTAGTACGGGACAGGGGGCGAGCAATCAGCCCCAGCATTTT
d_call: TRBD1
v_call: TRBV19
j_call: TRBJ1-5
clone_size: .

cdr3_aa: CASSKDRGDYGYTF
cdr3_nt: TGTGCCAGTAGTAAGGACAGGGGGGACTATGGCTACACCTTC
d_call: TRBD1
v_call: TRBV19
j_call: TRBJ1-2
clone_size: .

cdr3_aa: CATGTGALGGELFF
cdr3_nt: TGTGCCACCGGGACAGGGGCCCTGGGCGGGGAGCTGTTTTTT
d_call: TRBD1
v_call: TRBV10-3
j_call: TRBJ2-2
clone_size: .

cdr3_aa: CASSLGQVHTSYGYTF
cdr3_nt: TGTGCCAGCAGCTTGGGACAGGTCCACACGAGCTATGGCTACACCTTC
d_call: .
v_call: TRBV5-4
j_call: TRBJ1-2
clone_size: .

cdr3_aa: CASTPRGASGNTIYF
cdr3_nt: TGTGCCAGCACCCCACGGGGGGCCTCTGGAAACACCATATATTTT
d_call: .
v_call: TRBV21-1
j_call: TRBJ1-3
clone_size: .

cdr3_aa: CSVALNYGYTF
cdr3_nt: TGCAGCGTTGCACTGAACTATGGCTACACCTTC
d_call: .
v_call: TRBV29-1
j_call: TRBJ1-2
clone_size: .

cdr3_aa: CASSSRLGNTIYF
cdr3_nt: TGTGCCAGTAGTAGTCGACTCGGAAACACCATATATTTT
d_call: .
v_call: TRBV19
j_call: TRBJ1-3
clone_size: .

cdr3_aa: CASGTVTYEQYF
cdr3_nt: TGTGCCAGCGGGACTGTAACCTACGAGCAGTACTTC
d_call: .
v_call: TRBV25-1
j_call: TRBJ2-7
clone_size: .

cdr3_aa: CASSWQEGNYGYTF
cdr3_nt: TGTGCCAGCAGCTGGCAGGAGGGTAACTATGGCTACACCTTC
d_call: .
v_call: TRBV5-6
j_call: TRBJ1-2
clone_size: .

cdr3_aa: CASSRGLYQETQYF
cdr3_nt: TGTGCCAGCTCCCGGGGATTGTACCAAGAGACCCAGTACTTC
d_call: .
v_call: TRBV19
j_call: TRBJ2-5
clone_size: .

cdr3_aa: CASGSGGSWGRGETQYF
cdr3_nt: TGCGCCAGCGGCTCGGGGGGCAGCTGGGGGCGCGGGGAGACCCAGTACTTC
d_call: .
v_call: TRBV4-1
j_call: TRBJ2-5
clone_size: .

cdr3_aa: CASSVTGISGNTIYF
cdr3_nt: TGTGCCAGCAGCGTAACAGGGATCTCTGGAAACACCATATATTTT
d_call: .
v_call: TRBV11-3
j_call: TRBJ1-3
clone_size: .

cdr3_aa: CASSLFGGGQETQYF
cdr3_nt: TGTGCCAGCAGCTTATTTGGGGGCGGACAAGAGACCCAGTACTTC
d_call: .
v_call: TRBV7-3
j_call: TRBJ2-5
clone_size: .

cdr3_aa: CAWNSGTGGTEAFF
cdr3_nt: TGTGCCTGGAACTCGGGGACAGGGGGGACTGAAGCTTTCTTT
d_call: TRBD1
v_call: TRBV30
j_call: TRBJ1-1
clone_size: .

cdr3_aa: CASSTSLAGGRRTGELFF
cdr3_nt: TGTGCCAGCAGCACCTCACTAGCGGGAGGGCGACGCACCGGGGAGCTGTTTTTT
d_call: TRBD2
v_call: TRBV5-4
j_call: TRBJ2-2
clone_size: .

cdr3_aa: CASSSRGWSKGQTNSPLHF
cdr3_nt: TGTGCCAGCAGTTCGCGTGGGTGGTCGAAAGGACAGACGAATTCACCCCTCCACTTT
d_call: .
v_call: TRBV27
j_call: TRBJ1-6
clone_size: .

cdr3_aa: CASSQDLEVGELFF
cdr3_nt: TGTGCCAGCAGCCAAGATCTAGAGGTCGGGGAGCTGTTTTTT
d_call: .
v_call: TRBV3-1/TRBV3-2
j_call: TRBJ2-2
clone_size: .

cdr3_aa: CATSGTGTGDEQFF
cdr3_nt: TGTGCCACCAGCGGGACAGGGACCGGGGATGAGCAGTTCTTC
d_call: TRBD1
v_call: TRBV24-1
j_call: TRBJ2-1
clone_size: .

cdr3_aa: CASSSSGGHQPQHF
cdr3_nt: TGTGCCAGCAGTTCAAGTGGGGGCCATCAGCCCCAGCATTTT
d_call: .
v_call: TRBV2
j_call: TRBJ1-5
clone_size: .

cdr3_aa: CASSIQGSEAFF
cdr3_nt: TGTGCCAGTAGTATTCAGGGGTCTGAAGCTTTCTTT
d_call: .
v_call: TRBV19
j_call: TRBJ1-1
clone_size: .

cdr3_aa: CSVGEGGEQFF
cdr3_nt: TGCAGCGTTGGGGAGGGTGGCGAGCAGTTCTTC
d_call: TRBD2
v_call: TRBV29-1
j_call: TRBJ2-1
clone_size: once

cdr3_aa: CASSLTGANSPLHF
cdr3_nt: TGTGCCAGCAGTTTGACAGGTGCGAATTCACCCCTCCACTTT
d_call: .
v_call: TRBV28
j_call: TRBJ1-6
clone_size: .